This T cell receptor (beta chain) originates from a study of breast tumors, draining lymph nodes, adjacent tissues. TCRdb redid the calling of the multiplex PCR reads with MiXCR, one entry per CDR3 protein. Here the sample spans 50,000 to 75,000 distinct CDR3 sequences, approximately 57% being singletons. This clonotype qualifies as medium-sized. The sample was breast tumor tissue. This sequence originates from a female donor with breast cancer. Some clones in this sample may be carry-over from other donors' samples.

The CDR3 protein is CSVDRGDGGYTF. In DNA, the CDR3 is TGCAGCGTTGATAGAGGGGACGGTGGCTACACCTTC. This chain joins TRBV29-1 and TRBJ1-2; possible D gene TRBD1, 5 bases. V shed 3 bases and J shed 7 bases, with 12 bases lying between them. Germline values: CDR1 SQVTM, CDR2 ANQGSEA. This CDR3 contains 12 residues.